The 28 T cell receptor beta chains in this list originate from one sample, sequenced in a study of early T cells in non-severe SARS-CoV-2 infection. TCRdb independently ran MiXCR on the 5' RACE reads; one entry per CDR3 protein. Here the sample spans around 62,000 distinct CDR3 sequences, about 4.9% being singletons. Input material: whole blood. The receptors were gathered from an adult who was a healthcare worker with PCR-confirmed SARS-CoV-2 infection or an uninfected control (not recorded which).

This clonotype was seen more than once but under ten times. The chain carries TRBV5-5 and TRBJ1-2; tentative D call: TRBD1 (5 bases). This CDR3 is 15 amino acids long. V dropped 4 bases and J dropped 4 bases, with 17 bases sitting between them. The V gene's germline CDR1 is SGHKS and CDR2 YYEKEE (reference sequence). The CDR3 spells CASSRAGTESYGYTF. The CDR3 DNA follows: TGTGCCAGCAGCCGGGCCGGGACCGAATCCTATGGCTACACCTTC.

There are many counts of this clonotype. One junction end disagrees with the germline gene, perhaps due to a read error. The rearrangement joins TRBV18 to TRBJ2-1, with D tentatively TRBD2 (6 bases). Germline CDR1 KGHSH, CDR2 LQKENI. The CDR3 runs 15 residues. CDR3: CASSPSASEHQRVLF. For the CDR3, the DNA is TGTGCCAGCTCACCAAGTGCTAGCGAACATCAACGGGTCCTCTTC.

This clonotype was picked up a small number of times. The chain couples TRBV20-1 to TRBJ2-3, with a tentative D call TRBD2 (6 bases). Trimming left V 5 bases short and J 0 bases short, with 12 bases between. Germline values: CDR1 DFQATT, CDR2 SNEGSKA (reference sequence). The CDR3 sequence is 14 residues long. The CDR3 loop reads CSAGTFSSTDTQYF. CDR3 nucleotides: TGCAGTGCTGGGACTTTTTCTAGCACAGATACGCAGTATTTT.

Only a few counts were recorded for this clonotype. The genes are TRBV7-2 and TRBJ1-1; TRBD1 agrees at 8 bases. CDR3 length equals 15 residues. Germline V gives CDR1 SGHTA, CDR2 FQGNSA. With V trimmed by 4 bases and J by 3 bases, 7 bases remained unmatched. CDR3 sequence (DNA): TGTGCCAGCAGCTCAGAGCAGGGGGCATACACTGAAGCTTTCTTT. This gives the protein CASSSEQGAYTEAFF.

Of note for this clonotype: It may be a read error: a sequence one base away is much more abundant. The chain joins TRBV5-1 to TRBJ2-1; 7 nucleotides agree with TRBD1. CDR3 size: 12 residues. Germline values: CDR1 SGHRS, CDR2 YFSETQ. V shed 5 bases, J shed 7 bases, and the junction held 3 bases outside the gene matches. Here the CDR3 reads CASRTGHNEQFF. The CDR3 DNA reads as TGCGCCAGCAGGACAGGGCATAATGAGCAGTTCTTC.

This clonotype was counted at least ten times. This chain uses TRBV3-1 with TRBJ2-7; D tentatively fits TRBD1 or TRBD2 (5 bases each). Germline values: CDR1 LGHDT, CDR2 YNNKEL (reference sequence). V was clipped by 4 bases and J by 6 bases, with 7 bases between them. CDR3 size: 11 residues. The CDR3 DNA is TGTGCCAGCAGCCCCGGGGCCGAGCAGTACTTC. Amino acid sequence: CASSPGAEQYF.

This clonotype appeared many times. The chain recombines TRBV3-1 with TRBJ2-1; 11 positions match TRBD2. CDR1 and CDR2 from the germline V gene are LGHDT and YNNKEL (reference sequence). This CDR3 has 16 amino acids. Trimming cost V 4 bases and J 7 bases; bases outside gene matches: 9. The CDR3 sequence is CASSRLGASGRNEQFF. The CDR3 DNA is TGTGCCAGCAGCCGACTGGGGGCTAGCGGGAGGAATGAGCAGTTCTTC.

This clonotype appeared many times. The CDR3 here is CASLEVAGNGDGYTF. As DNA, the CDR3 is TGTGCCAGCCTGGAGGTGGCAGGGAATGGCGATGGCTACACCTTC. V and J are TRBV6-2 or TRBV6-3 and TRBJ1-2; D might be TRBD1 (5 bases). The germline V and J ends were trimmed by 8 bases and 6 bases, with 22 bases remaining between them. CDR1 and CDR2 (germline): MNHEY, SVGEGT. The CDR3 totals 15 residues.

This clonotype was seen repeatedly, ten times or more. The rearrangement links TRBV25-1 to TRBJ2-7; no clear D. The CDR3 runs 13 residues. The ends were cut back, 0 bases at V and 6 bases at J, with 9 bases in the middle. Germline CDR1 reads MGHDK; CDR2 reads SYGVNS. CDR3 sequence (DNA): TGTGCCAGCAGTGAATATTACAGACTCGAGCAGTACTTC. This gives the protein CASSEYYRLEQYF.

This clonotype was counted at least ten times. The rearrangement joins TRBV6-6 to TRBJ2-5; no clear D. Trimming left V 1 base short and J 0 bases short, with 0 bases between. The CDR3 runs to 12 residues. CDR1 is MNHNY and CDR2 is SVGAGI in the germline V gene (reference sequence). CDR3 in amino acids: CASSYYQETQYF. For the CDR3, the DNA is TGTGCCAGCAGTTACTACCAAGAGACCCAGTACTTC.

The sample holds many counts of this clonotype. This sequence joins TRBV19 and TRBJ1-5, with D possibly matching TRBD1 (5 bases). V was cut by 4 bases and J by 3 bases, with 10 bases left in between. The CDR3 is 14 amino acids. CDR1 and CDR2 (germline): LNHDA, SQIVND (reference sequence). The CDR3 DNA follows: TGTGCCAGTAGTAGGGACGGGTTCAATCAGCCCCAGCATTTT. This encodes CASSRDGFNQPQHF. The complete variable domain, with remaining parts taken from reference TRBV19 and TRBJ1-5, reads DGGITQSPKYLFRKEGQNVTLSCEQNLNHDAMYWYRQDPGQGLRLIYYSQIVNDFQKGDIAEGYSVSREKKESFPLTVTSAQKNPTAFYLCASSRDGFNQPQHFGDGTRLSIL.

The chain links TRBV4-3 to TRBJ1-6; no clear D. The CDR3 sequence is 15 residues long. The germline CDR1 and CDR2 sequences are LGHNA and YSLEER. V lost 4 bases and J 10 bases, leaving 17 bases between the germline ends. This CDR3 is CASSRISGVASPLHF. Written as DNA, the CDR3 is TGCGCCAGCAGCCGCATCAGTGGGGTGGCCTCACCCCTCCACTTT.

This clonotype was seen repeatedly, ten times or more. The CDR3 region has the DNA TGTGCCAGCAGCCGCGGCCAGAACACTGAAGCTTTCTTT. Its translation: CASSRGQNTEAFF. This chain links TRBV11-2 with TRBJ1-1; no definite D call. The CDR3 is 13 amino acids. Germline V lookup: CDR1 SGHAT, CDR2 FQNNGV. Trimming cost V 5 bases and J 1 base, with 8 bases left between them.

This clonotype was observed a few times. J is TRBJ1-2 and V is TRBV27; the D is unclear. This CDR3 region has 13 residues. The germline gives CDR1 MNHEY, CDR2 SMNVEV (reference sequence). V lost 9 bases and J 2 bases, leaving 13 bases between the germline ends. The CDR3 loop reads CASTVSENYGYTF. The CDR3 DNA sequence: TGTGCCAGTACAGTATCAGAAAACTATGGCTACACCTTC.

V usage is TRBV2 and J usage is TRBJ2-1, with D perhaps TRBD2 (5 bases). The CDR3 loop spans 15 amino acids. CDR1 is SNHLY, CDR2 FYNNEI, per germline. V was clipped by 5 bases and J by 7 bases, with 18 bases between them. CDR3: CASSYTGYVVNEQFF. Here the CDR3 DNA reads TGTGCCAGCAGTTACACGGGATATGTAGTAAATGAGCAGTTCTTC.

This clonotype occurred many times. The chain combines TRBV20-1 with TRBJ2-7, with 10 bases lining up with TRBD1. Germline V gives CDR1 DFQATT, CDR2 SNEGSKA (reference sequence). V shed 6 bases, J shed 1 base, and the junction held 9 bases outside the gene matches. The CDR3 runs 15 residues. This CDR3 is CSAQDRGLLSYEQYF. The CDR3 nucleotides read TGCAGTGCGCAAGACAGGGGGCTATTGTCCTACGAGCAGTACTTC.

At least ten counts were recorded for this clonotype. The chain joins TRBV18 to TRBJ2-7, with TRBD2 matching over 10 bases. The CDR3 covers 14 residues. The V segment lost 0 bases and the J segment 6 bases; nucleotides outside the gene matches: 2. Germline loops: CDR1 KGHSH, CDR2 LQKENI. The CDR3 here is CASSPPLAGAEQYF. In DNA, the CDR3 is TGTGCCAGCTCACCACCTCTAGCGGGGGCCGAGCAGTACTTC.

This clonotype was counted between two and nine times. The V call is TRBV5-1, the J call TRBJ1-1, with a weak D call TRBD1 (6 bases). There are 13 residues in the CDR3. Trimming left V 6 bases short and J 4 bases short, with 13 bases between. Germline assignment: CDR1 SGHRS and CDR2 YFSETQ. CDR3 nucleotides: TGCGCCAGCACCATGGGGACAAGCACTGAAGCTTTCTTT. Encoded protein: CASTMGTSTEAFF.

Ten or more counts support this clonotype. The V gene is TRBV20-1, the J gene TRBJ2-1, with 9 positions matching TRBD2. The CDR3 length is 18 residues. The V segment lost 0 bases and the J segment 3 bases; nucleotides outside the gene matches: 12. The V gene's germline CDR1 is DFQATT and CDR2 SNEGSKA (reference sequence). CDR3 in DNA: TGCAGTGCTAGAGATAGTCGACTAGCGGACTTCTTCTACAATGAGCAGTTCTTC. Its translation is CSARDSRLADFFYNEQFF.

Many counts were recorded for this clonotype. The J gene is TRBJ2-1, the V gene TRBV20-1, with TRBD1 as a possible D gene (5 bases). Looked up from germline, CDR1 is DFQATT and CDR2 is SNEGSKA (reference sequence). Trimming stripped 1 base from V and 4 bases from J, with 8 bases between. CDR3 length equals 13 residues. CDR3 protein: CSARGGLYNEQFF. CDR3 nucleotide sequence: TGCAGTGCTAGAGGGGGCCTTTACAATGAGCAGTTCTTC.

In this sample, this clonotype turned up many times. The chain has TRBV27 and TRBJ2-1; no clear D gene. This CDR3 is built from 14 residues. The V end was cut by 3 bases, the J end by 3 bases, with 9 bases between. Germline values: CDR1 MNHEY, CDR2 SMNVEV (reference sequence). The CDR3 DNA sequence: TGTGCCAGCAGTTTTGGGCAGGACTACAATGAGCAGTTCTTC. This codes for CASSFGQDYNEQFF.

CDR3 in DNA: TGTGCCAGCAGCTTAGCTCAGGTCGGAGAGACCCAGTACTTC. It yields the protein CASSLAQVGETQYF. This sequence joins TRBV7-8 and TRBJ2-5; D gene uncertain. Trimming shortened V by 0 bases and J by 4 bases, and 9 bases separated the two germline ends. The CDR3 covers 14 residues. CDR1 and CDR2 from the germline V gene are SGHVS and FQNEAQ.

This clonotype has ten or more counts. The chain couples TRBV20-1 to TRBJ1-1; tentatively, D is TRBD1 (5 bases). Trimming removed 5 bases from V and 4 bases from J, with 17 bases in between. The CDR3 totals 14 residues. Germline V lookup: CDR1 DFQATT, CDR2 SNEGSKA (reference sequence). CDR3 nucleotide sequence: TGCAGTGCTGCCCAGGGTGCCGGGAGCACTGAAGCTTTCTTT. This encodes CSAAQGAGSTEAFF.

This clonotype was counted many times. The J gene is TRBJ1-1, the V gene TRBV12-3 or TRBV12-4, with no clear D. Trimming cost V 6 bases and J 1 base, with 9 bases left between them. This CDR3 has 13 residues. The CDR3 protein is CASRSEGNTEAFF. In DNA, the CDR3 is TGTGCCAGCAGGTCGGAGGGGAACACTGAAGCTTTCTTT.

The chain links TRBV6-1 to TRBJ1-4, with D perhaps TRBD1 (6 bases). V lost 6 bases and J 7 bases, leaving 24 bases between the germline ends. The V gene's germline CDR1 is MNHNS and CDR2 SASEGT. The CDR3 spans 17 residues. CDR3 coding DNA: TGTGCCAGCAGCAACCGCTTTTTAGGGGGGCAGGGTGAAAAACTGTTTTTT. Translating it yields CASSNRFLGGQGEKLFF.

This clonotype was found many times. The gene calls are TRBV20-1 and TRBJ2-5; TRBD2 aligns across 11 bases. The CDR3 sequence is 15 residues long. Germline CDR1 reads DFQATT; CDR2 reads SNEGSKA (reference sequence). The J segment lost 1 base and the V segment lost 5 bases, leaving 6 bases of the junction unmatched. The CDR3 spells CSAGRTSGRQETQYF. CDR3 nucleotides: TGCAGTGCTGGCCGGACTAGCGGGCGCCAAGAGACCCAGTACTTC.

This clonotype was detected a few times. This chain connects TRBV7-3 to TRBJ2-3; D remains ambiguous. The CDR3 length is 14 residues. Trimming took off 1 base at V and 6 bases at J, with 11 bases between the two ends. Germline V gene sequence: CDR1 SGHTA, CDR2 FQGTGA. The CDR3 bases are TGTGCCAGCAGCTTAAACCCGAAAGGGGATACGCAGTATTTT. Protein: CASSLNPKGDTQYF.

This clonotype turned up a few times. The chain combines TRBV7-2 with TRBJ1-1, with D hard to call. V was pared by 5 bases and J by 5 bases, with 12 bases between. CDR1 and CDR2 from the germline V gene are SGHTA and FQGNSA. The CDR3 has 13 residues. CDR3 coding DNA: TGTGCCAGCAGCCCTAGAAGAAGTACTGAAGCTTTCTTT. This codes for CASSPRRSTEAFF.